The 16 T cell receptor beta chains presented below share a single source sample, sequenced in a study of cytomegalovirus exposure and HLA in healthy donors. PCR used 60 Vbeta primers and 13 Jbeta primers. The protocol was immunoSEQ multiplex PCR, while the TCRdb copy is restricted to in-frame clones and leaves out a portion. The table has approximately 110,000 clones, 82% seen once. Sequencing was carried out using PBMCs. These receptors were obtained from a woman aged 18-35 years in good health and CMV-seronegative.

On this clone itself: One end of the junction varies from germline; a read error may be responsible. The chain carries TRBV15 and TRBJ2-7; TRBD1 aligns across 8 bases. In germline, CDR1 is LNHNV, CDR2 YYDKDF (reference sequence). The CDR3 loop spans 13 amino acids. The CDR3 sequence is CATSIEVGDRRSF. DNA for the CDR3: TGTGCCACCAGCATAGAGGTAGGGGACAGGAGAAGCTTC. The variable domain in full, completed from reference TRBV15 and TRBJ2-7, reads DAMVIQNPRYQVTQFGKPVTLSCSQTLNHNVMYWYQQKSSQAPKLLFHYYDKDFNNEADTPDNFQSRRPNTSFCFLDIRSPGLGDTAMYLCATSIEVGDRRSFGPGTRLTVT.

The chain links TRBV10-2 to TRBJ1-1; TRBD1 might be the D (5 bases). The CDR3 covers 14 residues. CDR1 and CDR2 (germline): WSHSY, SAAADI. V lost 3 bases, J lost 5 bases, and 13 bases lay in between. The CDR3 sequence is CASSDGGGDTEAFF. Here the CDR3 DNA reads TGCGCCAGCAGTGATGGGGGAGGAGATACTGAAGCTTTCTTT.

The chain uses TRBV9 and TRBJ1-1; 7 nucleotides agree with TRBD1. The V segment lost 2 bases and the J segment 10 bases; nucleotides outside the gene matches: 5. Germline-derived CDR1 and CDR2 are SGDLS and YYNGEE. The CDR3 is 12 residues long. The CDR3 bases are TGTGCCAGCAGCGTTGGTACAGGGGCAGCTTTCTTT. Its translation: CASSVGTGAAFF.

V is TRBV18 and J is TRBJ1-3; unclear D gene. The V end lost 4 bases, the J end lost 0 bases, and 7 bases lay between the germline ends. CDR3 length equals 14 residues. CDR1 and CDR2 from the germline V gene are KGHSH and LQKENI. The CDR3 DNA reads TGTGCCAGCTCACTACAGCCCTCTGGAAACACCATATATTTT. It is translated as CASSLQPSGNTIYF.

In DNA form, the CDR3 reads TGCGCCAGCAGCGGATTGGGACAGAACACTGAAGCTTTCTTT. Translated: CASSGLGQNTEAFF. This chain uses TRBV5-1 with TRBJ1-1, with D possibly TRBD1 on 6 matching bases. CDR3 length: 14 amino acids. In germline, CDR1 is SGHRS, CDR2 YFSETQ. Trimming shortened V by 4 bases and J by 1 base, and 11 bases separated the two germline ends.

V and J are TRBV11-3 and TRBJ1-1; perhaps TRBD1 as D (5 bases). Germline CDR1 SGHNT, CDR2 YENEEA. The CDR3 is 11 residues long. Trimming pared 6 bases from V and 11 bases from J, leaving 13 bases between. CDR3 sequence (DNA): TGTGCCAGCAGGTCCAAGGGGATGGCTTTCTTT. This gives the protein CASRSKGMAFF.

This chain uses TRBV6-5 with TRBJ1-1; D is uncertain. Deletions cut 8 bases from V and 1 base from J, with 11 bases between. The CDR3 sequence is 13 residues long. Germline assignment: CDR1 MNHEY and CDR2 SVGAGI. CDR3 region: CASGRDQNTEAFF. The CDR3 DNA follows: TGTGCCAGCGGACGGGATCAGAACACTGAAGCTTTCTTT.

The genes are TRBV11-2 and TRBJ2-1; perhaps TRBD2 as D (5 bases). The CDR3 runs to 13 residues. V lost 4 bases and J 6 bases, leaving 10 bases between the germline ends. Germline CDR1 and CDR2: SGHAT and FQNNGV. The CDR3 loop is CASSSRTGNEQFF. CDR3 DNA: TGTGCCAGCAGCTCCAGGACTGGCAATGAGCAGTTCTTC.

As DNA, the CDR3 is TGTGCCAGCAGTTTAGGCTCTTGGTATAGCAATCAGCCCCAGCATTTT. Translating gives CASSLGSWYSNQPQHF. The gene calls are TRBV28 and TRBJ1-5, with D uncertain. The V end was cut by 2 bases, the J end by 0 bases, with 11 bases between. CDR1 is MDHEN, CDR2 SYDVKM, per germline. There are 16 residues in the CDR3.

Regarding this clone: Distinct nucleotide sequences in the sample also encode this CDR3. The chain employs TRBV16 and TRBJ1-1; a possible D gene is TRBD1 (5 bases). Germline V gives CDR1 KGHSY, CDR2 FQNENV. The CDR3 has 17 amino acids. Trimming left V 4 bases short and J 2 bases short, with 20 bases between. Here the CDR3 reads CASSPQGGPQGNTEAFF. The CDR3 DNA follows: TGTGCCAGCAGCCCCCAGGGAGGCCCTCAAGGAAACACTGAAGCTTTCTTT.

The V and J genes are TRBV19 and TRBJ2-2, with D perhaps TRBD2 (5 bases). CDR1 and CDR2 from the germline V gene are LNHDA and SQIVND (reference sequence). This CDR3 is built from 15 residues. V gave up 5 bases and J gave up 3 bases, with 13 bases separating them. CDR3 in DNA: TGTGCCAGTAGTGAATCGGAGAGGGACACCGGGGAGCTGTTTTTT. It is translated as CASSESERDTGELFF.

The chain has TRBV7-8 and TRBJ1-2; the match to TRBD1 covers 9 bases. Germline CDR1 reads SGHVS; CDR2 reads FQNEAQ. The V gene end was trimmed by 5 bases and the J gene end by 4 bases; junction bases not matched to a gene: 8. The CDR3 sequence is 15 residues long. As DNA, the CDR3 is TGTGCCAGCAGCACGCGGGACAGGGTCCGCTATGGCTACACCTTC. This encodes CASSTRDRVRYGYTF.

The V and J genes are TRBV5-1 and TRBJ2-1, with no clear D. V was pared by 2 bases and J by 0 bases, with 9 bases between. The CDR3 extends over 15 amino acids. Germline V gene sequence: CDR1 SGHRS, CDR2 YFSETQ. The DNA of the CDR3 is TGCGCCAGCAGCTTAGAGCGAAGCTCCTACAATGAGCAGTTCTTC. It translates to CASSLERSSYNEQFF.

This clone was seen only a few times. The J gene is TRBJ2-7, the V gene TRBV7-9; D possibly corresponds to TRBD1 (6 bases). The CDR3 is 15 amino acids. Trimming pared 5 bases from V and 2 bases from J, leaving 16 bases between. Per germline, CDR1 SEHNR and CDR2 FQNEAQ (reference sequence). The CDR3 sequence: CASSLDGGTTYEQYF. CDR3 bases: TGTGCCAGCAGCCTGGATGGGGGCACAACCTACGAGCAGTACTTC.

This clone was picked up one time. The chain is built from TRBV5-1 and TRBJ2-3, with 12 nucleotides matching TRBD2. The germline V gene encodes CDR1 SGHRS and CDR2 YFSETQ. After removal of 0 bases from V and 0 bases from J, the junction contained 5 bases not matched to a gene. The CDR3 loop spans 18 amino acids. CDR3 region: CASSLEASGGASTDTQYF. The CDR3 DNA reads as TGCGCCAGCAGCTTGGAGGCTAGCGGGGGGGCGAGCACAGATACGCAGTATTTT. The full variable domain, completed using reference TRBV5-1 and TRBJ2-3, is KAGVTQTPRYLIKTRGQQVTLSCSPISGHRSVSWYQQTPGQGLQFLFEYFSETQRNKGNFPGRFSGRQFSNSRSEMNVSTLELGDSALYLCASSLEASGGASTDTQYFGPGTRLTVL.

The chain joins TRBV28 to TRBJ2-7; unclear D gene. CDR3 length: 14 amino acids. V dropped 0 bases and J dropped 3 bases, with 9 bases sitting between them. CDR1 MDHEN and CDR2 SYDVKM come from the germline V gene. CDR3 loop: CASSLWGSHYEQYF. The CDR3 region has the DNA TGTGCCAGCAGTTTATGGGGCAGCCACTACGAGCAGTACTTC.